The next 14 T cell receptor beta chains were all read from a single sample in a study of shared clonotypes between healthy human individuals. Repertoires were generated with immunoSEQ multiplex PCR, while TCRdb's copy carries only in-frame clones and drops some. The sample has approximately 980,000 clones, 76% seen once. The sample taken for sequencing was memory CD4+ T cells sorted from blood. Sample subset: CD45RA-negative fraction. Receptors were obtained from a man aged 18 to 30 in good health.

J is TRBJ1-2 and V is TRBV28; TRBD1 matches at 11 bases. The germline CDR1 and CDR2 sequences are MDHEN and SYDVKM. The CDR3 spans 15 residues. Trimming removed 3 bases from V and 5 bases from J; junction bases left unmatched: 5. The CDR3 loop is CASSFGGTGGYGYTF. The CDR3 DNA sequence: TGTGCCAGCAGTTTCGGGGGGACAGGGGGTTATGGCTACACCTTC.

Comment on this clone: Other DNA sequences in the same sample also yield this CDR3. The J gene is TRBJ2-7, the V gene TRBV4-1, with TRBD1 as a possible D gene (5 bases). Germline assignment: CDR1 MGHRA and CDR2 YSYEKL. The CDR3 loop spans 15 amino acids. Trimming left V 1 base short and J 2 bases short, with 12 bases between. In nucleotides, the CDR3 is TGCGCCAGCAGCCAAGGCCAGGGTGGAACCTACGAGCAGTACTTC. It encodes CASSQGQGGTYEQYF.

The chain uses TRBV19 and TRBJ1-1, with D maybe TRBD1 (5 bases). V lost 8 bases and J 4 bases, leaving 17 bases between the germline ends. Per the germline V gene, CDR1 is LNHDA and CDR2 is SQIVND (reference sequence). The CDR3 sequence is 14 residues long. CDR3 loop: CASRSNGGATEAFF. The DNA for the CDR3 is TGTGCCAGTCGGTCGAATGGAGGGGCCACTGAAGCTTTCTTT.

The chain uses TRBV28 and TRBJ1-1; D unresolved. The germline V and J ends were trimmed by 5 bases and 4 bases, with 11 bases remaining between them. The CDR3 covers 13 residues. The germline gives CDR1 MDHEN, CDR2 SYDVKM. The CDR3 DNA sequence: TGTGCCAGCAGTGTAGTCAAACGCACTGAAGCTTTCTTT. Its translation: CASSVVKRTEAFF.

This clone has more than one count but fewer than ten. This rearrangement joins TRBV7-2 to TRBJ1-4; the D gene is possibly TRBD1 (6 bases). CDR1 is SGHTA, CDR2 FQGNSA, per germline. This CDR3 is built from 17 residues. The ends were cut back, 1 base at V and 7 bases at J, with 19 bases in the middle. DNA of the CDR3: TGTGCCAGCAGCTTAGGCCGGGACATCACCCCCAGTGAAAAACTGTTTTTT. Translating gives CASSLGRDITPSEKLFF.

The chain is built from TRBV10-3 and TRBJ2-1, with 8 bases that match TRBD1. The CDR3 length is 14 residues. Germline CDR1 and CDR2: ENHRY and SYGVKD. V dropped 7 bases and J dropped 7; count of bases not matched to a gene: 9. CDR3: CAIMRQGAGNEQFF. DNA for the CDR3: TGTGCCATCATGCGGCAGGGGGCAGGGAATGAGCAGTTCTTC.

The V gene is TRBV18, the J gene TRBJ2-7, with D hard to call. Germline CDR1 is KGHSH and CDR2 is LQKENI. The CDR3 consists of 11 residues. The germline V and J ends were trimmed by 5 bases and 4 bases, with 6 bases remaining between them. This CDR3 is CASSENYEQYF. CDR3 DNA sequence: TGTGCCAGCTCAGAAAATTACGAGCAGTACTTC.

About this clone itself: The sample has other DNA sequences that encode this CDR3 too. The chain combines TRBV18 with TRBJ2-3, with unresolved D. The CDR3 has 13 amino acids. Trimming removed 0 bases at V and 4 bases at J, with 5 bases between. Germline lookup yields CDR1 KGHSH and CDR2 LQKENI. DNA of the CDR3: TGTGCCAGCTCACCACCTTCTTCAGATACGCAGTATTTT. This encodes CASSPPSSDTQYF.

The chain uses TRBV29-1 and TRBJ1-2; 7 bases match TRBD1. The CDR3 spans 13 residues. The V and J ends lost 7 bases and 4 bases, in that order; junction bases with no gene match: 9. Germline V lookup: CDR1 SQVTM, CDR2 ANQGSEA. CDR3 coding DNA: TGCAGCGCCGGAGATAGACAGGGCTATGGCTACACCTTC. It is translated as CSAGDRQGYGYTF.

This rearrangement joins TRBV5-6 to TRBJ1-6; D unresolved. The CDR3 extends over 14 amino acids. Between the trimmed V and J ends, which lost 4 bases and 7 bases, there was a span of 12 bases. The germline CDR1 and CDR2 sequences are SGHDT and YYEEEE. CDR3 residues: CASSLDTGNSPLHF. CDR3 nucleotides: TGTGCCAGCAGCCTCGACACGGGGAATTCACCCCTCCACTTT.

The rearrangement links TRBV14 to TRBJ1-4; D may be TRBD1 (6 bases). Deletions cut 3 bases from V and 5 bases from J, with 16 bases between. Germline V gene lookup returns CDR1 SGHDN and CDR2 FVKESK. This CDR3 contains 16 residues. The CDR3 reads CASSQYGQLLNEKLFF. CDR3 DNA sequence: TGTGCCAGCAGCCAGTACGGACAGCTCCTAAATGAAAAACTGTTTTTT.

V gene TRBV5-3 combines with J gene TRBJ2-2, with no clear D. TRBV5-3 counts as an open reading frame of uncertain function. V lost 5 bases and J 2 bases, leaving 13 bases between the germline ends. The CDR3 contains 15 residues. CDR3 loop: CARRVSGPNTGELFF. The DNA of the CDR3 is TGTGCCAGAAGAGTCTCCGGGCCCAACACCGGGGAGCTGTTTTTT.

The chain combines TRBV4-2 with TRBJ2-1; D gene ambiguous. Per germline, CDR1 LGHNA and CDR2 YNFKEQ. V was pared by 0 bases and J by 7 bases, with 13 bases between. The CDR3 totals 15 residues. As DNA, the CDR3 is TGTGCCAGCAGCCAAGATATCCAAGCAGTGAATGAGCAGTTCTTC. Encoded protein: CASSQDIQAVNEQFF.

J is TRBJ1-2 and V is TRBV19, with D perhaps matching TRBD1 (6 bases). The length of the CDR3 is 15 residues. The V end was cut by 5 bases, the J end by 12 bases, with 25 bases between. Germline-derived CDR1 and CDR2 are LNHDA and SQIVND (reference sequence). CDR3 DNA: TGTGCCAGTAGTCCTGAATCCGGGACATCGAACTCGGACACCTTC. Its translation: CASSPESGTSNSDTF.